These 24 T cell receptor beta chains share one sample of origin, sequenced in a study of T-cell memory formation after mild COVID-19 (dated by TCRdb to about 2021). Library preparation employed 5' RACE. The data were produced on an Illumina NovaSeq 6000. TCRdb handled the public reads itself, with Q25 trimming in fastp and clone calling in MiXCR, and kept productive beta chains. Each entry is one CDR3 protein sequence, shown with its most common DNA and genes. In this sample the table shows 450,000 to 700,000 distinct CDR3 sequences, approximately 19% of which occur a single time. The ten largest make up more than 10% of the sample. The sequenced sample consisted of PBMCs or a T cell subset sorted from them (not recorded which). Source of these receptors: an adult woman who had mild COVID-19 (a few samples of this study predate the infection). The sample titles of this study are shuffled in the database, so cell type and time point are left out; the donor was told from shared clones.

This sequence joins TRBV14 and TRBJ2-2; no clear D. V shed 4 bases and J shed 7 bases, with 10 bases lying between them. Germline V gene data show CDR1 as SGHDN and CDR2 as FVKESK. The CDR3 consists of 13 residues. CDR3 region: CASSPPNFGELFF. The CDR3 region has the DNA TGTGCCAGCAGCCCTCCGAATTTCGGGGAGCTGTTTTTT.

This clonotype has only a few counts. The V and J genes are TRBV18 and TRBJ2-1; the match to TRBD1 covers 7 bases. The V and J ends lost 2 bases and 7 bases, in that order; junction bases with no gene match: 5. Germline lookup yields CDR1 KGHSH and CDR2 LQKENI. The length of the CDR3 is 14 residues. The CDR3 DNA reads TGTGCCAGCTCACCAGTCACAGGGGAGAATGAGCAGTTCTTC. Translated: CASSPVTGENEQFF.

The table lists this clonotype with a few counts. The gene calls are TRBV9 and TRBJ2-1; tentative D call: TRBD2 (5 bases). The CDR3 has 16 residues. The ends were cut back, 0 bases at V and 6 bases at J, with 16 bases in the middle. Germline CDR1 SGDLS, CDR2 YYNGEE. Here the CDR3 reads CASSVDEGATSNEQFF. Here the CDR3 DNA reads TGTGCCAGCAGCGTAGACGAGGGAGCAACGAGCAATGAGCAGTTCTTC.

In DNA form, the CDR3 reads TGCAGTGCTAGAGAACCTACGGGGGTCAATGAGCAGTTCTTC. Protein product: CSAREPTGVNEQFF. The chain links TRBV20-1 to TRBJ2-1; a possible D gene is TRBD2 (6 bases). Germline assignment: CDR1 DFQATT and CDR2 SNEGSKA (reference sequence). V was cut by 0 bases and J by 6 bases, with 12 bases left in between. The CDR3 is 14 residues long.

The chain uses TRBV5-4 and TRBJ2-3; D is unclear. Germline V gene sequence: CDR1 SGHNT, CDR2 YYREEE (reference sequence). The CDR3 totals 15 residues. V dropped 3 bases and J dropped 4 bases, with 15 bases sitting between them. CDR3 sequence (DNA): TGTGCCAGCAGCTCGCCCAACATCAGATCAGATACGCAGTATTTT. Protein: CASSSPNIRSDTQYF.

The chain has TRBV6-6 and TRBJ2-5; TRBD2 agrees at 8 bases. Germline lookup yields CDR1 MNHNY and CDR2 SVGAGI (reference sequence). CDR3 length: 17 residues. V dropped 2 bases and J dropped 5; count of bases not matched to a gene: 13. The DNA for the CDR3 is TGTGCCAGCAGTTACCATTTTGACGCGGGGGGCAGGGAGACCCAGTACTTC. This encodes CASSYHFDAGGRETQYF.

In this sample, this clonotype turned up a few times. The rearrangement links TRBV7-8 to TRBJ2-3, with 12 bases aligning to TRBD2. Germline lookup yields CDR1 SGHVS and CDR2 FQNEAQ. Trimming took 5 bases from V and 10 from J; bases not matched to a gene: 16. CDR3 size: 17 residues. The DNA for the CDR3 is TGTGCCAGCAGCCCGAGGGCGGCTAGCGGGGGGGCCAAGGCGCAGTATTTT. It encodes CASSPRAASGGAKAQYF.

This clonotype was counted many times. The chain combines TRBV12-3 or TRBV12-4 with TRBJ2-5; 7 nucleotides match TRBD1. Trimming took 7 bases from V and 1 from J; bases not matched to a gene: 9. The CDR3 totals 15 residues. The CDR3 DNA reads TGTGCCAGCACCCCGGACAGGCTCCTCCAAGAGACCCAGTACTTC. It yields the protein CASTPDRLLQETQYF.

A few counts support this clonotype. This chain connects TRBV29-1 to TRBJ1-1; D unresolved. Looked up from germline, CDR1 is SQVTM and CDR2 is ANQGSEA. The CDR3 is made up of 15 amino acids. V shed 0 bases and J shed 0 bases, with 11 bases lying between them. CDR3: CSVEDPGRMNTEAFF. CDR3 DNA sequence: TGCAGCGTTGAAGATCCTGGACGGATGAACACTGAAGCTTTCTTT.

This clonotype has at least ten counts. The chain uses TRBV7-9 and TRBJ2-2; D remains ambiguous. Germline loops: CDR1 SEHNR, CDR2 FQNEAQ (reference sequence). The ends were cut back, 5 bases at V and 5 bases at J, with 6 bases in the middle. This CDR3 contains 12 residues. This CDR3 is CASSLWTGELFF. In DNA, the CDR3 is TGTGCCAGCAGCCTGTGGACCGGGGAGCTGTTTTTT.

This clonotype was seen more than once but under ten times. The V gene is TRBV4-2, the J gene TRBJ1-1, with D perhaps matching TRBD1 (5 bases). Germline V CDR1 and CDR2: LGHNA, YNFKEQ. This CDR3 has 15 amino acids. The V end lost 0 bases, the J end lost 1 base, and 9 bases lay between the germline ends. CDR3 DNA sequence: TGTGCCAGCAGCCAAGATGGGACTGAGAACACTGAAGCTTTCTTT. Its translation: CASSQDGTENTEAFF.

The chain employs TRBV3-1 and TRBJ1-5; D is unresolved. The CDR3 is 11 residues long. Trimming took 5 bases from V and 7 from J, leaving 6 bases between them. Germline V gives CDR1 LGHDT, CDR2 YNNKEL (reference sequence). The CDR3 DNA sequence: TGTGCCAGCAGCAGGGTGCAGCCCCAGCATTTT. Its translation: CASSRVQPQHF.

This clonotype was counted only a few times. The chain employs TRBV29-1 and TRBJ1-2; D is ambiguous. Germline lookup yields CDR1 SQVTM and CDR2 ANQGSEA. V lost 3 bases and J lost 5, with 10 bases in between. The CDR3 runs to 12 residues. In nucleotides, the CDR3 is TGCAGCGTTGAGGCCGGAATGTATGGCTACACCTTC. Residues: CSVEAGMYGYTF.

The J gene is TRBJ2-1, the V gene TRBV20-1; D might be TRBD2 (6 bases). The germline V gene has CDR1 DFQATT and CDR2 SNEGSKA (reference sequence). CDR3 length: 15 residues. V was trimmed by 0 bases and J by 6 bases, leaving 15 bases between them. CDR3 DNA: TGCAGTGCTAGAGAGGGGGGAGGAAGTTTCAATGAGCAGTTCTTC. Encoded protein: CSAREGGGSFNEQFF.

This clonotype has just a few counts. The CDR3 DNA is TGTGCCAGCAGCCAAGTCCCCTCTTTTAGCGGGAACAATGAGCAGTTCTTC. Protein: CASSQVPSFSGNNEQFF. The V and J genes are TRBV3-1 and TRBJ2-1; TRBD2 matches 8 bases. The CDR3 sequence is 17 residues long. V gave up 1 base and J gave up 5 bases; unmatched junction bases: 10. Germline V gene lookup returns CDR1 LGHDT and CDR2 YNNKEL (reference sequence).

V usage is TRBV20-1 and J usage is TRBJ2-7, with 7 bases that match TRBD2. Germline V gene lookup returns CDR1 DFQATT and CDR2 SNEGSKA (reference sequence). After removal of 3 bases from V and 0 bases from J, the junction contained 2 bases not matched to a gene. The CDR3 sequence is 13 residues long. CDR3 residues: CSASTSDSYEQYF. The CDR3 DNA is TGCAGTGCTAGCACTAGCGACTCCTACGAGCAGTACTTC.

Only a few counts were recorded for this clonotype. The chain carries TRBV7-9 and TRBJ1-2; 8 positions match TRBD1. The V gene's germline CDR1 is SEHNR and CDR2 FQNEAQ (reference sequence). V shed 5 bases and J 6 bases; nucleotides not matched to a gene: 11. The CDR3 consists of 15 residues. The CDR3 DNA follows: TGTGCCAGCAGCATACAGGGGGGGAGGATTCATGGCTACACCTTC. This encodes CASSIQGGRIHGYTF. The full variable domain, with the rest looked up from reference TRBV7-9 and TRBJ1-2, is DTGVSQNPRHKITKRGQNVTFRCDPISEHNRLYWYRQTLGQGPEFLTYFQNEAQLEKSRLLSDRFSAERPKGSFSTLEIQRTEQGDSAMYLCASSIQGGRIHGYTFGSGTRLTVV.

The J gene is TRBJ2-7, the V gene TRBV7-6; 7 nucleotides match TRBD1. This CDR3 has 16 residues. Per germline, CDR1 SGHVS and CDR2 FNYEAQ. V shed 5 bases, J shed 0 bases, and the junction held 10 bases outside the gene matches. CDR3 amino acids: CASSEGKTGRSYEQYF. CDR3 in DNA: TGTGCCAGCAGCGAAGGGAAGACAGGGCGCTCCTACGAGCAGTACTTC. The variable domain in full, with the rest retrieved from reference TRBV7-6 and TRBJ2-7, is GAGVSQSPRYKVTKRGQDVALRCDPISGHVSLYWYRQALGQGPEFLTYFNYEAQQDKSGLPNDRFSAERPEGSISTLTIQRTEQRDSAMYRCASSEGKTGRSYEQYFGPGTRLTVT.

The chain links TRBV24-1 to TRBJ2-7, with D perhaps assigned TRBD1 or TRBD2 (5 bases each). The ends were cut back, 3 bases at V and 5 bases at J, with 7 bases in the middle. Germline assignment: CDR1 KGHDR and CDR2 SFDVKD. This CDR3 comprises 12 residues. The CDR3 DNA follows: TGTGCCACCAGTGATGGGGACGACGAGCAGTACTTC. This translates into CATSDGDDEQYF.

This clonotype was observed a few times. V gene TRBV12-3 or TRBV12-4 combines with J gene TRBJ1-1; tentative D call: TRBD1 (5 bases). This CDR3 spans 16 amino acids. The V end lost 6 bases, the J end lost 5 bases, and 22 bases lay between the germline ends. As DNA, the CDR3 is TGTGCCAGCAGCCAGTGGAGCGGGCCTGAGGGGACTGAAGCTTTCTTT. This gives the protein CASSQWSGPEGTEAFF.

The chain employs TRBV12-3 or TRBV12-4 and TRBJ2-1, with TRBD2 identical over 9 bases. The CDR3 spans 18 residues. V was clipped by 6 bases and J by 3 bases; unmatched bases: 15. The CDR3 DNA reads TGTGCCAGCAGCCTTGATAGTCCAGCGGGAGGATTCTACAATGAGCAGTTCTTC. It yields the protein CASSLDSPAGGFYNEQFF.

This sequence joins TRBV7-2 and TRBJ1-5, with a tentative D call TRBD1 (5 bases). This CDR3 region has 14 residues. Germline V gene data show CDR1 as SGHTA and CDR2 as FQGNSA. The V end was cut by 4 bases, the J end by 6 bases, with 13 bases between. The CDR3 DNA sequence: TGTGCCAGCAGCTCCCGGGGGGGAGGTCAGCCCCAGCATTTT. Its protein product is CASSSRGGGQPQHF.

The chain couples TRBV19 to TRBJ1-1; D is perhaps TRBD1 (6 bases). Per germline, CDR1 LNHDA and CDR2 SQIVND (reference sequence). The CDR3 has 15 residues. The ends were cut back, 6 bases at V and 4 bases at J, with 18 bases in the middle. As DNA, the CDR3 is TGTGCCAGTAGGGAACCTCGGGGGGCTATCACTGAAGCTTTCTTT. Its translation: CASREPRGAITEAFF.

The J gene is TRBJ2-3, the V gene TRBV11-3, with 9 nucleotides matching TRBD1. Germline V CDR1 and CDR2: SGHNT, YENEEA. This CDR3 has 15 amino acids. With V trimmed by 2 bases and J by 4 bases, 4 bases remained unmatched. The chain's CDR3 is CASSLPGQGADTQYF. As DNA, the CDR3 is TGTGCCAGCAGCTTACCGGGACAGGGTGCAGATACGCAGTATTTT.